This T cell receptor beta chain was captured in a study of PD-1 blockade in mismatch repair-deficient tumors. All patients were mismatch repair deficient, assessed by either PCR or immunohistochemistry. Three pembrolizumab responders had their TCRs sequenced. The junction had 16 bases not matched to a gene; V was cut back by 4 bases and J by 8 bases. Germline lookup yields CDR1 LNHDA and CDR2 SQIVND (reference sequence). The CDR3 contains 17 residues. The data were produced by immunoSEQ multiplex PCR, yet TCRdb's version contains in-frame clones alone and is incomplete. The table records fewer than 45,000 clones, about 85% of them present only once. In this sample, this clone turned up once.

This specimen consisted of peripheral blood, obtained around 75 weeks after starting pembrolizumab. V gene TRBV19 combines with J gene TRBJ2-3; TRBD2 matches at 9 bases. The receptor was isolated from an adult with mismatch repair-deficient cancer. The CDR3 protein is CASSKQTSGTDGATQYF. The CDR3 DNA sequence: TGTGCCAGTAGTAAACAGACTAGCGGAACAGATGGCGCTACGCAGTATTTT.